This entry concerns a single T cell receptor (beta chain). Its antigen is still unknown. This record belongs to a study of T cell responses to AZD1222 COVID-19 vaccine. Regarding the study as a whole: There were vaccine-associated CD4 TCRs across spike, dominant at 160-218 and 743-854. Donors in the cohort were predominantly white British and more often female, and clonal diversity was possibly underestimated. Spike-specific TCR breadth rose after two AZD1222 doses, and depth rose as well.

The method was immunoSEQ multiplex PCR; TCRdb's version includes in-frame clones alone and lacks a portion of them. This repertoire shows roughly 80,000 clones, 85% to 95% found once; its top ten account for under 5%. The source material was peripheral blood, sampled on day 0 of MenACWY control vaccination. The receptor's source is an adult in good health.

The CDR3: CASSLFGQGAQNTEAFF. The CDR3 DNA follows: TGTGCCAGCAGTTTATTCGGACAGGGGGCTCAGAACACTGAAGCTTTCTTT. V gene TRBV5-6 combines with J gene TRBJ1-1; 11 bases map to TRBD1. Looked up from germline, CDR1 is SGHDT and CDR2 is YYEEEE. J lost 1 base, V lost 5 bases, and 10 bases had no gene match. This CDR3 contains 17 residues.